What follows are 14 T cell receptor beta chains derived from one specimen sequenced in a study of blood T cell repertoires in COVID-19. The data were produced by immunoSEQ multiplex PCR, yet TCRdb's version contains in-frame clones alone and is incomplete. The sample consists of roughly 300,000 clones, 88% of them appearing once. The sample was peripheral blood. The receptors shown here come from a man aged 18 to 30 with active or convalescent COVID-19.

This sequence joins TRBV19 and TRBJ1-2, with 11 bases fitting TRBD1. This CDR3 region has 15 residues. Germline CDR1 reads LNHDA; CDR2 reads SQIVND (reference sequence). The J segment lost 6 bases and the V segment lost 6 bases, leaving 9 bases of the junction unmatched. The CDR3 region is CASRGRDRGADGYTF. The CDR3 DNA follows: TGTGCCAGTAGGGGACGGGACAGGGGGGCGGATGGCTACACCTTC.

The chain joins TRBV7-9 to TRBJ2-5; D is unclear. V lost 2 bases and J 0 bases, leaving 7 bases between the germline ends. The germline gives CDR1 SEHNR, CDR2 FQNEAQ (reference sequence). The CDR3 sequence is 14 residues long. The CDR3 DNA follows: TGTGCCAGCAGCTTATTGGCCGACCAAGAGACCCAGTACTTC. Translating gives CASSLLADQETQYF.

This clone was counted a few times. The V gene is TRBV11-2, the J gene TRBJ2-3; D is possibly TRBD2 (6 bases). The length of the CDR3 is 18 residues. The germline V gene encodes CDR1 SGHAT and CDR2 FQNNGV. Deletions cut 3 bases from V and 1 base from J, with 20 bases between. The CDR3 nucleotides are TGTGCCAGCAGCTTCGGTAAGGGGCGGGGATATGGCACAGATACGCAGTATTTT. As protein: CASSFGKGRGYGTDTQYF.

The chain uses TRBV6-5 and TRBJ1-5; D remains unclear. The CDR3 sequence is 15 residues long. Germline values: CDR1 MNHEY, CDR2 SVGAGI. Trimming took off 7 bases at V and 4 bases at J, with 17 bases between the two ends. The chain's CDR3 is CASILEQLRNQPQHF. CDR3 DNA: TGTGCCAGCATCCTGGAGCAGCTCAGAAATCAGCCCCAGCATTTT.

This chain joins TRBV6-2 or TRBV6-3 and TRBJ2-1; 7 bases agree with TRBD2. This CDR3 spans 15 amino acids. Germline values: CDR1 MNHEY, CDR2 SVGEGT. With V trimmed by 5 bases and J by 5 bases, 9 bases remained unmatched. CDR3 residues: CASSPHSSGNNEQFF. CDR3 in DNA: TGTGCCAGCAGTCCCCACTCTAGCGGCAACAATGAGCAGTTCTTC.

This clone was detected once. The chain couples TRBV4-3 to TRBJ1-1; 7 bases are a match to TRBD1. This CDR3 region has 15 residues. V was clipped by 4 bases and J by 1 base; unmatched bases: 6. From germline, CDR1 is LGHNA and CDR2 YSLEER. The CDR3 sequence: CASSRDRPPNTEAFF. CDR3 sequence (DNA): TGCGCCAGCAGCCGGGACAGACCTCCGAACACTGAAGCTTTCTTT.

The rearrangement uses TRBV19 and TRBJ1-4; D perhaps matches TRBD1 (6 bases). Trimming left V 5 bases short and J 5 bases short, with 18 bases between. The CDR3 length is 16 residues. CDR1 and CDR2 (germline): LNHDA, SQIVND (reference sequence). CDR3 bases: TGTGCCAGTAGTCCCAACCGACAGGAAATAAATGAAAAACTGTTTTTT. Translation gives CASSPNRQEINEKLFF.

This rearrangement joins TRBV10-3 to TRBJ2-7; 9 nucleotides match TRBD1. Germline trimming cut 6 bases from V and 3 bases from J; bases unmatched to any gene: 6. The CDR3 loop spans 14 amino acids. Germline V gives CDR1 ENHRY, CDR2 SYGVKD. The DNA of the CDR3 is TGTGCCATCAGCACCGGGACAGGGATCTACGAGCAGTACTTC. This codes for CAISTGTGIYEQYF.

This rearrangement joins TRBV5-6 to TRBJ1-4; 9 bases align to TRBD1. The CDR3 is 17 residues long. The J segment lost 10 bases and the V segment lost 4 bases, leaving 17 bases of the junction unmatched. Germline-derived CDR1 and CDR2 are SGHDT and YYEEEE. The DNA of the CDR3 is TGTGCCAGCAGCAACCGAGAAGATAAGGGACAGGGTGGAAAACTGTTTTTT. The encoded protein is CASSNREDKGQGGKLFF.

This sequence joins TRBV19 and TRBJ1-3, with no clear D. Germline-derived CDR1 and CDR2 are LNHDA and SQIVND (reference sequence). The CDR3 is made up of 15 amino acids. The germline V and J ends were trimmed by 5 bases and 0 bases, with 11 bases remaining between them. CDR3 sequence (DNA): TGTGCCAGTAGTGTAGGACGGAGCTCTGGAAACACCATATATTTT. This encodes CASSVGRSSGNTIYF.

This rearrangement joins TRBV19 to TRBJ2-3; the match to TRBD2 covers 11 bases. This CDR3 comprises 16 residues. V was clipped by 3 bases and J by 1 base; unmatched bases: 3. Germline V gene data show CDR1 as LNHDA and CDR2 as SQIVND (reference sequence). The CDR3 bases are TGTGCCAGTAGTATGTTTAGCGGGGGGGGCACAGATACGCAGTATTTT. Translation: CASSMFSGGGTDTQYF.

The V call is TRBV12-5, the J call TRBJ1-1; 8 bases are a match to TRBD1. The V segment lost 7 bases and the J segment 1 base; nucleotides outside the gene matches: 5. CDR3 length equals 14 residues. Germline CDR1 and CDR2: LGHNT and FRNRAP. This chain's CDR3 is CASERGTGNTEAFF. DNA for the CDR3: TGTGCTAGTGAAAGAGGGACAGGGAACACTGAAGCTTTCTTT.

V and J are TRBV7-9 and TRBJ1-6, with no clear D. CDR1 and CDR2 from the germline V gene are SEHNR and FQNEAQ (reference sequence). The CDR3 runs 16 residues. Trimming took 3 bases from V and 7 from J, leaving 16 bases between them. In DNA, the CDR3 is TGTGCCAGCAGCTTGGGTGTGGGTCCTAGAAATTCACCCCTCCACTTT. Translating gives CASSLGVGPRNSPLHF. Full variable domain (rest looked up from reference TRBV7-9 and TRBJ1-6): DTGVSQNPRHKITKRGQNVTFRCDPISEHNRLYWYRQTLGQGPEFLTYFQNEAQLEKSRLLSDRFSAERPKGSFSTLEIQRTEQGDSAMYLCASSLGVGPRNSPLHFGNGTRLTVT.

The CDR3 DNA sequence: TGTGCCAGCCCCTGGGAGGGCGGAGCGAACTCTTTGAATGGCTACACCTTC. Encoded protein: CASPWEGGANSLNGYTF. J is TRBJ1-2 and V is TRBV7-2; no reliable D call. The CDR3 sequence is 17 residues long. Germline CDR1 reads SGHTA; CDR2 reads FQGNSA. The V end was cut by 8 bases, the J end by 6 bases, with 28 bases between.